The T cell receptor beta chain under discussion was sequenced for a study of T cell changes during pregnancy in multiple sclerosis. TCRdb's table, derived via immunoSEQ multiplex PCR, lists solely in-frame clones and lacks some. In the table there are about 40,000 clones, 89% of which are singletons. V dropped 6 bases and J dropped 13 bases, with 22 bases sitting between them. The germline CDR1 and CDR2 sequences are MNHNS and SASEGT. The CDR3 is made up of 14 amino acids. The sample was CD4+ T cells from peripheral blood mononuclear cells, taken in the first trimester of pregnancy. The TCR comes from a female donor with multiple sclerosis, enrolled in a pregnancy study. The chain is built from TRBV6-1 and TRBJ1-3; D might be TRBD1 (5 bases). The CDR3, as DNA: TGTGCCAGCAGAACCGGAACAGGCGGCGGGAGGATATATTTT. It is translated as CASRTGTGGGRIYF.